This T cell receptor (beta chain) was retrieved from a study of beta chain features in type 1 diabetes. Study-wide results and limits: Fewer junction insertions and more nucleotide deletions appeared in type 1 diabetes patients. There was a moderate but significant shortening of TCRB CDR3s in all four CD4+ subsets of Type 1 diabetes patients. Naive, central memory and Treg TCRB repertoires seemed to resemble each other more closely in patients than they did in healthy donors. A potential PCR bias toward shorter templates would be equal in patient and control samples.

Every donor had blood drawn once into heparin, roughly 100 mL on average. V lost 1 base and J 3 bases, leaving 10 bases between the germline ends. This CDR3 spans 14 amino acids. Germline CDR1 reads SGHKS; CDR2 reads YYEKEE (reference sequence). As every portion of the isolated RNA was reverse transcribed, the sequencing read expressed TCRB transcripts. Here immunoSEQ multiplex PCR was the method, and the copy in TCRdb shows in-frame clones only, minus some. Of over 150,000 clones listed, 8% to 8.5% are singletons. This clone has a handful of counts. Its specificity is unknown. The specimen was central memory CD4+ T cells from blood. This rearrangement joins TRBV5-5 to TRBJ2-5; no definite D call. This clonotype was sampled from a woman aged 18-35 years with type 1 diabetes. The DNA for the CDR3 is TGTGCCAGCAGCTTGAACCCTACCAAAGAGACCCAGTACTTC. The encoded protein is CASSLNPTKETQYF.